The source of this T cell receptor beta chain is a study of CD8 T cells in Susac syndrome (dated by TCRdb to the late 2010s). Study-level background: Of the Susac syndrome patients who were sequenced, about 6 had clinically active disease and about eight were in clinical remission. The study used repertoire sequencing to test whether antigen drove CD8+ T cell activation and differentiation in Susac syndrome. At blood withdrawal, Susac syndrome patients were therapy-naive, treated with corticosteroids (with IVIg additionally given to some), or treated with IVIg alone.

Results and caveats for the whole study, not just this receptor: The study acknowledged that relatively few individuals were included in the TCR sequencing and HLA analysis. The CD4+ T cell repertoire of patients with Susac syndrome showed no detectable clonal expansion.

Peripheral blood CD8+ and CD4+ T cells from healthy donors, Susac syndrome patients and multiple sclerosis patients were profiled by high-throughput TCR beta sequencing. Recently defined diagnostic criteria for definite or probable disease were met by the Susac syndrome patients. Bulk CD8+ and CD4+ T cells were purified by magnetic negative isolation, while CD8+ TEMRA cells were enriched using FACS. Blood was collected in EDTA tubes and processed within 24 hours, with PBMCs isolated through density gradient centrifugation. PBMCs intended for TCR sequencing were frozen in liquid nitrogen and were later thawed in a 37 degrees C water bath. A purity of at least 90% was achieved for sorted or isolated CD4+, CD8+ and CD8+ TEMRA cells. Counted from cysteine to phenylalanine, this CDR3 has 13 amino acids. Just CDR3 DNA is preserved here, 39 bases in frame from base 1. In the case of this clonotype: Its cognate antigen has yet to be identified. No much larger clonotype is one base removed from it; base qualities were not supplied.

RNA was extracted using the RNeasy kit, and roughly 0.5 to 1 ug of the RNA was reverse transcribed with random hexamers. The immunoSEQ multiplex PCR assay, which covers 54 Vbeta and 13 Jbeta segments, was used to amplify TCR beta CDR3 regions. Bias from PCR amplification was corrected by using a synthetic template baseline for primer optimization and for computational correction. In the original analysis: Reads were assigned to V, D and J genes according to IMGT and analyzed in immunoSEQ Analyzer, with only productive sequences retained. Clonality was calculated as one minus the Shannon entropy normalized by log2 of the number of productive unique sequences. For each patient and control, public and private clones were evaluated among the 100 most prevalent clones. Clones were defined as Susac-specific when absent from the healthy and MS cohorts, from about 1,100 published viral clones and from other ImmuneACCESS disease sequences. TCRdb passed the public sequencing reads through fastp at Q25 and MiXCR, retaining productive beta sequences. Each entry is one CDR3 protein sequence, shown with its most common DNA and genes. TCRdb assigned the V and J calls; the authors' analysis was not used. The sample records about 150,000 distinct CDR3 sequences, almost 96% of which are singletons. The ten largest clones capture more than 0.075% of the sample.

Specimen: CD4+ T cells from PBMCs. This TCR derives from a human donor with Susac syndrome. The V and J segments used are TRBV23-1 and TRBJ1-1; the D gene cannot be named for sure. TRBV23-1 is an ORF, and what it does is uncertain. This receptor carries the CDR3 CAYLSDWSTEAFF. The DNA sequence follows: TGCGCTTACCTTTCGGACTGGAGCACTGAAGCTTTCTTT.